The 14 T cell receptor beta chains reported below all come from one sample, sequenced in a study of cytomegalovirus exposure and HLA in healthy donors. Primers: 60 Vbeta forward and 13 Jbeta reverse. Sequencing was performed with immunoSEQ multiplex PCR; in TCRdb, only in-frame clones are kept and a portion is missing. The data contain approximately 170,000 clones, 65% to 80% of them singletons. Sequences were obtained from PBMCs. These receptors all stem from a middle-aged woman in good health and CMV-seropositive.

The chain couples TRBV30 to TRBJ2-7, with 12 bases fitting TRBD2. The CDR3 consists of 15 residues. The germline CDR1 and CDR2 sequences are GTSNPN and SVGIG (reference sequence). V lost 4 bases, J lost 7 bases, and 11 bases stayed unmatched. Here the CDR3 reads CAWTARTSGALEQYF. In DNA form, the CDR3 reads TGTGCCTGGACCGCCCGGACTAGCGGGGCCCTAGAGCAGTACTTC.

A note on this clone: The sample carries other DNA sequences with the same CDR3. J is TRBJ1-5 and V is TRBV6-5; no clear D. The CDR3 extends over 13 amino acids. Germline loops: CDR1 MNHEY, CDR2 SVGAGI. Trimming shortened V by 0 bases and J by 7 bases, and 7 bases separated the two germline ends. The CDR3 DNA follows: TGTGCCAGCAGTTACTCGCGGTTCCAGCCCCAGCATTTT. Its translation: CASSYSRFQPQHF.

V usage is TRBV9 and J usage is TRBJ2-6, with 7 bases identical to TRBD1. After removal of 4 bases from V and 0 bases from J, the junction contained 7 bases not matched to a gene. Germline lookup yields CDR1 SGDLS and CDR2 YYNGEE. The CDR3 loop spans 17 amino acids. CDR3 amino acids: CASSYRDSSSGANVLTF. The CDR3 bases are TGTGCCAGCAGCTACCGGGACAGTAGCTCTGGGGCCAACGTCCTGACTTTC.

The chain employs TRBV19 and TRBJ2-7; 10 bases are a match to TRBD1. Germline CDR1 and CDR2: LNHDA and SQIVND (reference sequence). V lost 4 bases to trimming and J lost 12 bases; unmatched junction nucleotides: 9. The length of the CDR3 is 13 residues. The DNA for the CDR3 is TGTGCCAGTAGTAGATCGTGGACAGGGGGTCTGTACTTC. It encodes CASSRSWTGGLYF.

V and J are TRBV19 and TRBJ1-4; tentative D call: TRBD1 (5 bases). V was cut by 2 bases and J by 4 bases, with 11 bases left in between. The CDR3 loop spans 15 amino acids. The germline gives CDR1 LNHDA, CDR2 SQIVND (reference sequence). The CDR3 here is CASSIQGADNEKLFF. In DNA, the CDR3 is TGTGCCAGTAGTATACAAGGGGCGGATAATGAAAAACTGTTTTTT. Variable domain in full (rest from reference TRBV19 and TRBJ1-4): DGGITQSPKYLFRKEGQNVTLSCEQNLNHDAMYWYRQDPGQGLRLIYYSQIVNDFQKGDIAEGYSVSREKKESFPLTVTSAQKNPTAFYLCASSIQGADNEKLFFGSGTQLSVL.

This clone was observed a few times. The CDR3 sequence: CASSSLSTDTQYF. CDR3 bases: TGTGCCAGCAGCTCCCTTAGCACAGATACGCAGTATTTT. J is TRBJ2-3 and V is TRBV7-6; D uncertain. Germline values: CDR1 SGHVS, CDR2 FNYEAQ. Trimming stripped 4 bases from V and 0 bases from J, with 5 bases between. The CDR3 consists of 13 residues. The whole variable domain, filled in from reference TRBV7-6 and TRBJ2-3, reads GAGVSQSPRYKVTKRGQDVALRCDPISGHVSLYWYRQALGQGPEFLTYFNYEAQQDKSGLPNDRFSAERPEGSISTLTIQRTEQRDSAMYRCASSSLSTDTQYFGPGTRLTVL.

This rearrangement joins TRBV19 to TRBJ1-4; D is perhaps TRBD1 (5 bases). Trimming left V 8 bases short and J 6 bases short, with 10 bases between. The V gene's germline CDR1 is LNHDA and CDR2 SQIVND (reference sequence). The CDR3 contains 12 residues. CDR3 residues: CASCDRYEKLFF. CDR3 sequence (DNA): TGTGCCAGTTGTGACAGATATGAAAAACTGTTTTTT.

The V call is TRBV7-9, the J call TRBJ1-6, with TRBD1 as a possible D gene (5 bases). The V and J ends lost 5 bases and 5 bases respectively, with 10 bases between them. CDR1 is SEHNR, CDR2 FQNEAQ, per germline (reference sequence). The CDR3 loop spans 14 amino acids. CDR3 sequence: CASSPWGNNSPLHF. The CDR3 nucleotides are TGTGCCAGCAGCCCGTGGGGCAATAATTCACCCCTCCACTTT.

This clone has more than one count but fewer than ten. J is TRBJ2-2 and V is TRBV5-1; maybe TRBD1 (5 bases). In germline, CDR1 is SGHRS, CDR2 YFSETQ. V lost 0 bases and J 8 bases, leaving 5 bases between the germline ends. The length of the CDR3 is 12 residues. The CDR3 DNA reads as TGCGCCAGCAGCTTGGGACAGGGGGAGCTGTTTTTT. It translates to CASSLGQGELFF.

V is TRBV5-4 and J is TRBJ2-5; TRBD2 matches 10 bases. CDR1 SGHNT and CDR2 YYREEE come from the germline V gene (reference sequence). Trimming at V came to 1 base and at J to 4 bases, leaving 7 bases not matched to a gene. CDR3 size: 16 residues. CDR3 nucleotide sequence: TGTGCCAGCAGCTTGTCCCAGCGGGGGGGCAGAGAGACCCAGTACTTC. Translation: CASSLSQRGGRETQYF.

This chain uses TRBV9 with TRBJ2-5; 15 bases line up with TRBD2. CDR1 is SGDLS, CDR2 YYNGEE, per germline. V shed 6 bases and J 2 bases; nucleotides not matched to a gene: 5. This CDR3 is built from 16 residues. CDR3 coding DNA: TGTGCCAGCACCGTTGGACTAGCGGGGGGGCAAGAGACCCAGTACTTC. Translated, it gives CASTVGLAGGQETQYF.

The CDR3 coding sequence is TGCGCCAGCAGCCAGCGGACAGGGGTTCTCCGCAACTATGGCTACACCTTC. It codes for CASSQRTGVLRNYGYTF. The chain employs TRBV4-1 and TRBJ1-2, with 9 bases aligning to TRBD1. The trim removed 3 bases at V and 2 bases at J, leaving 10 bases unmatched. Germline V gene lookup returns CDR1 MGHRA and CDR2 YSYEKL. CDR3 length equals 17 residues.

This clone appeared a few times. The chain links TRBV7-6 to TRBJ1-1; 7 nucleotides align to TRBD1. The CDR3 extends over 14 amino acids. The junction had 3 bases not matched to a gene; V was cut back by 1 base and J by 4 bases. Looked up from germline, CDR1 is SGHVS and CDR2 is FNYEAQ. CDR3 in amino acids: CASSLEGAGTEAFF. In DNA, the CDR3 is TGTGCCAGCAGCTTAGAGGGGGCGGGCACTGAAGCTTTCTTT.

CDR3 sequence: CASSLVGISYNEQFF. The CDR3 DNA is TGCGCCAGCAGCTTGGTCGGGATATCCTACAATGAGCAGTTCTTC. The rearrangement links TRBV5-1 to TRBJ2-1, with D perhaps TRBD2 (5 bases). The ends were cut back, 0 bases at V and 1 base at J, with 8 bases in the middle. The CDR3 has 15 residues. Germline V gene data show CDR1 as SGHRS and CDR2 as YFSETQ.